The TCR beta chain under discussion was sequenced for a study of cytomegalovirus exposure and HLA in healthy donors. Overall study context: As released early, the data held roughly 85 million unique TCRs from HLA-typed donors. Points from the study as a whole: Some V segments, TRBV6-2 and TRBV6-3 among them, were indistinguishable and were therefore excluded. Using a false discovery rate of 0.05, a later analysis showed that some 16,000 TCR beta sequences were associated with HLA alleles.

Germline CDR1 and CDR2: MGHRA and YSYEKL. J lost 1 base, V lost 7 bases, and 8 bases had no gene match. The CDR3 is 15 amino acids. This clone was recorded only once. Its target is not known. PCR was performed using 60 Vbeta and 13 Jbeta primers. TCRdb's copy holds only in-frame clones and misses some; the assay was immunoSEQ multiplex PCR. The sample has about 220,000 clones, around 80% seen once. V is TRBV4-1 and J is TRBJ2-3; 7 bases match TRBD1. The source of this sequence is a woman in her forties in good health and CMV-seropositive. The sequenced sample was PBMCs. This CDR3 reads CASTRKTGGTDTQYF. CDR3 in DNA: TGCGCCAGCACCCGGAAAACAGGGGGCACAGATACGCAGTATTTT.